The source of this T cell receptor beta chain is a study of CXCR3-negative and CXCR3-positive naive CD8 T cells. The CDR3 totals 13 residues. The V gene's germline CDR1 is SQVTM and CDR2 ANQGSEA. About this clonotype itself: What it binds is unknown.

General observations from the study: CXCR3-positive naive cells carried more hydrophobic TRB CDR3s than CXCR3-negative ones.

The TRB cDNA libraries were prepared by 5' RACE with UMI labels. TCRdb processed the 5' RACE reads again and assigns one entry to each CDR3 protein, with no DNA. The clone table shows about 130,000 distinct CDR3 sequences, with the ten largest holding 0.45% to 0.6%. Triplicate sorts of 300,000 cells per CD8+ subset. The sample comprised naive CXCR3- CD8+ T cells from blood. Subset given: CD45RO-CCR7+CD27+CD95- naive CD8+ T cells lacking CXCR3 (TNR3-). The chain employs TRBV29-1 and TRBJ1-1; absent DNA, TCRdb's TRBD1 call cannot be checked. The receptor's source is a human donor in good health. Some clones in this sample may be carry-over from other donors' samples. This CDR3 is CSVVRAGGTEAFF. Full variable domain (remainder filled in from reference TRBV29-1 and TRBJ1-1): SAVISQKPSRDICQRGTSLTIQCQVDSQVTMMFWYRQQPGQSLTLIATANQGSEATYESGFVIDKFPISRPNLTFSTLTVSNMSPEDSSIYLCSVVRAGGTEAFFGQGTRLTVV.